This TCR beta chain originates from a study of blood T cells in healthy people across ages. Overall study results and limits: Per-million-T-cell TCR beta diversity fell roughly linearly with age. Researchers deemed the diversity estimates from one million T cells underestimates.

The length of the CDR3 is 13 residues. Germline V gene data show CDR1 as SGHRS and CDR2 as YFSETQ. V lost 3 bases, J lost 4 bases, and 10 bases lay in between. A J-beta primer mix and a sample-barcoded 5' primer were used in a second PCR of roughly 6 to 12 cycles. Using its own MiXCR run on the 5' RACE reads, TCRdb lists one record per CDR3 protein. Of about 970,000 distinct CDR3 sequences listed, approximately 50% are singletons. This clonotype was seen a handful of times. The target antigen is unknown. PBMCs, at least 6.5 million per sample, were isolated. This chain uses TRBV5-1 with TRBJ1-1; TRBD1 is a possible D gene (5 bases). The TCR comes from a woman in her sixties or seventies in good health. What was sequenced was blood. In nucleotides, the CDR3 is TGCGCCAGCAGCTGGGGGGGTCCCACTGAAGCTTTCTTT. This encodes CASSWGGPTEAFF.